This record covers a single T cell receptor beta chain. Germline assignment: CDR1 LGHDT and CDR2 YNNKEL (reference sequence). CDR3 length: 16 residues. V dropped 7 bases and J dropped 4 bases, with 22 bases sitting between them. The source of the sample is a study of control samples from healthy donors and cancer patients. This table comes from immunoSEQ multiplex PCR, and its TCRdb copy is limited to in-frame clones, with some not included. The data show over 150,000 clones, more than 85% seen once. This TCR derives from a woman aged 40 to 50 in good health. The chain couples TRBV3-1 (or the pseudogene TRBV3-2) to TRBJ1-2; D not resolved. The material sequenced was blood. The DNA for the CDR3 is TGTGCCAGCACCCCCTCCATGGACGGGAACACCTATGGCTACACCTTC. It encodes CASTPSMDGNTYGYTF.